Here is one T cell receptor beta chain with its context. Trimming at V came to 7 bases and at J to 10 bases, leaving 11 bases not matched to a gene. The germline CDR1 and CDR2 sequences are SNHLY and FYNNEI. CDR3 length equals 14 residues. Original analysis: Amplification with reference gene primers provided the estimates of nucleated cell counts. Profiled with immunoSEQ multiplex PCR; TCRdb holds only in-frame clones, not every one. That table furnishes V, J and clone size, whereas the DNA furnished D and trimming. The table lists approximately 200,000 clones, 80% to 90% of them singletons. The sample belongs to a study of blood T cell repertoires in COVID-19. Across the study: Sites across the United States, Italy and Spain contributed samples from acute and convalescent COVID-19. In each case, the material was cDNA or gDNA derived from T cells, B-cell-depleted T cells, or PBMCs.

This TCR came from a man between 60 and 75 years old with acute or convalescent COVID-19. Specimen: peripheral blood. The chain employs TRBV2 and TRBJ2-3, with 10 bases fitting TRBD2. The CDR3 nucleotides are TGTGCCAGCACCCGAGCGGGAGGGCCCGGGGCGCAGTATTTT. This encodes CASTRAGGPGAQYF. Using reference TRBV2 and TRBJ2-3 for the parts outside the CDR3, the full variable domain is EPEVTQTPSHQVTQMGQEVILRCVPISNHLYFYWYRQILGQKVEFLVSFYNNEISEKSEIFDDQFSVERPDGSNFTLKIRSTKLEDSAMYFCASTRAGGPGAQYFGPGTRLTVL.